This T cell receptor beta chain was sequenced for a study of T-cell reconstitution after alpha-beta-depleted transplantation in children (dated by TCRdb to 2015 to 2016). About the full investigation: Using TCR repertoire profiling, the study followed T-cell immune reconstitution in a quantitative way in children after TCRalphabeta/CD19-depleted allogeneic hematopoietic cell transplantation.

The germline V gene (reference sequence) gives CDR1 as DFQATT and CDR2 as SNEGSKA. From the cysteine through the phenylalanine, the CDR3 covers 15 amino acids. Only the CDR3 part of the read is kept: 45 bases, read in frame from the first base. V is pared back by 6 bases and J by 0 bases, with 15 bases lying between the germline termini. With respect to this clonotype: Its antigen remains unidentified. The sample holds no much larger clone one base away, and base qualities are not on file.

Libraries were built with PCR. TCRdb shows the sequencer as Illumina HiSeq 2500. TCR libraries were prepared with molecular barcoding, using unique molecular identifiers to normalize TCRbeta repertoire quantification. TCRdb itself trimmed the public reads at Q25 with fastp, ran MiXCR and retained productive beta chains. Each record represents a unique CDR3 protein, reported with the most common genes and DNA among its rows. This sample is represented by approximately 47,000 distinct CDR3 sequences; around 53% of them were singletons. The ten largest clonotypes hold 35% to 40% of the sample. Explained via the paper, the treatment or condition label denotes: allogeneic hematopoietic cell transplantation with graft depleted of TCRalphabeta T cells and CD19 B cells. The transplant recipients were children given TCRalphabeta/CD19-depleted allogeneic hematopoietic cell grafts. Paper-wide results and their limitations: Over subsequent months, a decline in hyperexpanded clone frequencies was noted, and after one year, T-cell counts and TCRbeta diversity were mostly ascribed to newly produced T cells. In some patients, the high TCRbeta diversity seen at day 60 was put down to recipient T cells and intrathymic progenitors that had survived conditioning. The apparently early alphabetaT-cell count recovery about two months after transplant was reportedly dependent on only several hundred rapidly expanded clones derived from non-depleted graft cells.

The chain employs TRBV20-1 and TRBJ2-1; perhaps TRBD2 is the D gene, with 5 bases matching. The clonotype was recovered from a boy less than two years old with SCID, due to receive a stem cell transplant. This sample comprised peripheral blood, obtained before TCRalphabeta/CD19-depleted stem cell transplant. The CDR3 in this case is CSATNEGRSYNEQFF. The DNA reads as follows: TGCAGTGCCACCAATGAGGGTCGCTCCTACAATGAGCAGTTCTTC.